These T cell receptor beta chains were read from a single sample in a study of shared T cell receptors in the human thymus. Assay used: immunoSEQ multiplex PCR; TCRdb lists only in-frame clones, some missing. Of roughly 710,000 clones in the sample, roughly 88% were seen once. Another study also made use of these data, one on human thymus T cells.

Specimen: thymocytes. The receptors come from a girl younger than two with a congenital heart defect. CDR3s include the opening cysteine and the closing phenylalanine or tryptophan. The order of the fields is CDR3 protein, J gene, V gene.

CDR3aa: CASSQMTGVRNTGELFF
j_gene: TRBJ2-2
v_gene: TRBV5-1

CDR3aa: CASSYGRGNTEAFF
j_gene: TRBJ1-1
v_gene: TRBV6-5

CDR3aa: CASSQGGQPYEQYF
j_gene: TRBJ2-7
v_gene: TRBV14

CDR3aa: CASDSGCPLGDTQYF
j_gene: TRBJ2-3
v_gene: TRBV28

CDR3aa: CSAKGGGGYTF
j_gene: TRBJ1-2
v_gene: TRBV20-1

CDR3aa: CASKGDNTEAFF
j_gene: TRBJ1-1
v_gene: TRBV2

CDR3aa: CASSHLPGQGYEKLFF
j_gene: TRBJ1-4
v_gene: TRBV4-1

CDR3aa: CASSQAAGTGMNTEAFF
j_gene: TRBJ1-1
v_gene: TRBV6-1

CDR3aa: CASSYLNRGQWTGELFF
j_gene: TRBJ2-2
v_gene: TRBV7-8

CDR3aa: CASSAQGKEAFF
j_gene: TRBJ1-1
v_gene: TRBV19

CDR3aa: CATSRAGSTGELFF
j_gene: TRBJ2-2
v_gene: TRBV15

CDR3aa: CATGGTGFNGYTF
j_gene: TRBJ1-2
v_gene: TRBV15

CDR3aa: CASSCGQGQETQYF
j_gene: TRBJ2-5
v_gene: TRBV5-1

CDR3aa: CASTLGKTGGGTYGYTF
j_gene: TRBJ1-2
v_gene: TRBV5-1

CDR3aa: CASSAGGVENTEAFF
j_gene: TRBJ1-1
v_gene: TRBV5-5

CDR3aa: CASSLSREGEQFF
j_gene: TRBJ2-1
v_gene: TRBV28

CDR3aa: CASSALLTVSNTEAFF
j_gene: TRBJ1-1
v_gene: TRBV2

CDR3aa: CASSSRHQYSGQFF
j_gene: TRBJ2-1
v_gene: TRBV7-9